A single sample is the source of the 20 T cell receptor beta chains below, sequenced in a study of HIV-infected patients and healthy controls. Alpha and beta constant-region primers primed reverse transcription of 400 to 500 ng RNA. Alpha and beta chain libraries were made separately by chain-specific third strand synthesis with multiplexing indices. MiXCR was run by TCRdb on the 5' RACE reads, yielding one entry per CDR3 protein. The table shows over 5,000 distinct CDR3 sequences, with under 25% occurring only once. Whole blood was used without fractionation, so all unsorted peripheral T cells were included. The sample in question was blood, obtained before antiretroviral therapy. These receptors were obtained from an adult with HIV infection.

This clonotype was recorded many times. The chain employs TRBV9 and TRBJ2-5; TRBD1 agrees at 9 bases. The CDR3 is 14 amino acids. V lost 7 bases, J lost 2 bases, and 6 bases stayed unmatched. The germline CDR1 and CDR2 sequences are SGDLS and YYNGEE. For the CDR3, the DNA is TGTGCCAGCCGGCGGGGGACAGGGCAAGAGACCCAGTACTTC. Encoded protein: CASRRGTGQETQYF.

Ten or more counts support this clonotype. The V call is TRBV5-4, the J call TRBJ1-1, with 11 bases lining up with TRBD1. Per germline, CDR1 SGHNT and CDR2 YYREEE (reference sequence). The CDR3 length is 13 residues. J gave up 5 bases and V 7 bases, and 4 bases lay outside the gene matches. Here the CDR3 DNA reads TGTGCCAGCGTCTGGGACAGGGGGACTGAAGCTTTCTTT. It specifies CASVWDRGTEAFF.

This clonotype has ten or more counts. The CDR3 DNA follows: TGTGCCATCGGGACTGGACGGTTTGAAGCTTTCTTT. This gives the protein CAIGTGRFEAFF. This rearrangement joins TRBV10-3 to TRBJ1-1; tentatively, D is TRBD1 (5 bases). V dropped 8 bases and J dropped 7 bases, with 14 bases sitting between them. CDR3 size: 12 residues. Germline lookup yields CDR1 ENHRY and CDR2 SYGVKD.

This clonotype was observed a few times. This sequence joins TRBV4-1 and TRBJ2-5, with D possibly TRBD1 on 5 matching bases. The V gene lost 4 bases and the J gene lost 3 bases, with 9 bases spanning the gap. This CDR3 comprises 13 residues. The germline gives CDR1 MGHRA, CDR2 YSYEKL. DNA of the CDR3: TGCGCCAGCAGCCTAGACAGCGAAGAGACCCAGTACTTC. Translating gives CASSLDSEETQYF.

The gene calls are TRBV4-1 and TRBJ1-1; D gene ambiguous. The V gene's germline CDR1 is MGHRA and CDR2 YSYEKL. The CDR3 totals 14 residues. Trimming left V 8 bases short and J 0 bases short, with 13 bases between. CDR3 region: CASGRAGMNTEAFF. The CDR3 bases are TGCGCCAGCGGCCGGGCCGGCATGAACACTGAAGCTTTCTTT.

This clonotype was observed many times. The chain links TRBV20-1 to TRBJ2-5; possibly TRBD1 or TRBD2 for D (5 bases each). The V gene's germline CDR1 is DFQATT and CDR2 SNEGSKA (reference sequence). The CDR3 consists of 15 residues. V lost 3 bases and J 1 base, leaving 15 bases between the germline ends. This CDR3 reads CSASIDSGTQETQYF. The CDR3 DNA is TGCAGTGCTAGTATAGACAGCGGTACCCAAGAGACCCAGTACTTC.

This clonotype was found once. A much larger clone differs from this one at a single base, so this may be a read error. The rearrangement uses TRBV19 and TRBJ1-2; D gene uncertain. V dropped 5 bases and J dropped 9 bases, with 19 bases sitting between them. Germline loops: CDR1 LNHDA, CDR2 SQIVND (reference sequence). The CDR3 totals 14 residues. CDR3 DNA: TGTGCCAGTAGTCTATTTCGGCCCTCGAGTTGCTACACCTTC. It is translated as CASSLFRPSSCYTF. Supplemented by reference TRBV19 and TRBJ1-2, the full variable domain reads DGGITQSPKYLFRKEGQNVTLSCEQNLNHDAMYWYRQDPGQGLRLIYYSQIVNDFQKGDIAEGYSVSREKKESFPLTVTSAQKNPTAFYLCASSLFRPSSCYTFGSGTRLTVV.

This sequence joins TRBV5-6 and TRBJ2-7, with a weak D call TRBD1 (6 bases). This CDR3 comprises 16 residues. V was shortened by 4 bases and J by 0 bases, with 17 bases between the two germline ends. Germline V gene lookup returns CDR1 SGHDT and CDR2 YYEEEE. The CDR3 is CASSINGQRTSYEQYF. The CDR3 DNA is TGTGCCAGCAGCATCAACGGACAGCGGACCTCCTACGAGCAGTACTTC. The entire variable domain, with the rest obtained from reference TRBV5-6 and TRBJ2-7, is as follows: DAGVTQSPTHLIKTRGQQVTLRCSPKSGHDTVSWYQQALGQGPQFIFQYYEEEERQRGNFPDRFSGHQFPNYSSELNVNALLLGDSALYLCASSINGQRTSYEQYFGPGTRLTVT.

The V gene is TRBV14, the J gene TRBJ1-2, with D unresolved. CDR3 length: 17 residues. CDR1 and CDR2 (germline): SGHDN, FVKESK. V was trimmed by 0 bases and J by 0 bases, leaving 14 bases between them. This CDR3 reads CASSQDHPTIANYGYTF. CDR3 nucleotides: TGTGCCAGCAGCCAAGATCACCCGACCATAGCTAACTATGGCTACACCTTC.

In regard to this clonotype: One end of the junction varies from germline; a read error may be responsible. The chain combines TRBV18 with TRBJ1-1; D may be TRBD1 (5 bases). CDR3 size: 12 residues. CDR1 and CDR2 (germline): KGHSH, LQKENI. The CDR3 nucleotides read TGTTCCAGCTCAGCGGGACTCGCTGAAGCTTTCTTT. Protein sequence: CSSSAGLAEAFF.

With respect to this clonotype: This sequence may be a read error, since a much larger clone differs from it by one base. The V gene is TRBV29-1, the J gene TRBJ2-3; D is unresolved. V was trimmed by 1 base and J by 4 bases, leaving 9 bases between them. This CDR3 has 13 residues. The V gene's germline CDR1 is SQVTM and CDR2 ANQGSEA. CDR3 region: CSVEGRVPDTQYF. The CDR3 DNA is TGCAGCGTTGAAGGTAGGGTCCCAGATACGCAGTATTTT.

About this clonotype: An end of the junction differs from the germline gene, which may be a read error. The V and J genes are TRBV27 and TRBJ2-7, with 9 bases aligning to TRBD1. The CDR3 runs to 15 residues. CDR1 and CDR2 (germline): MNHEY, SMNVEV (reference sequence). The CDR3 nucleotides read TGTGCCATCAGTTTAGGGACAGGGAGACTCCACGAGCAGTACTTC. Translating it yields CAISLGTGRLHEQYF.

This clonotype was seen many times. J is TRBJ2-7 and V is TRBV10-1; TRBD2 matches at 10 bases. This CDR3 region has 14 residues. The junction had 2 bases not matched to a gene; V was cut back by 3 bases and J by 3 bases. CDR1 WNHNN and CDR2 SYGVQD come from the germline V gene (reference sequence). CDR3: CASSEVAGGYEQYF. The CDR3, as DNA: TGCGCCAGCAGTGAAGTAGCGGGGGGCTACGAGCAGTACTTC.

Sample share makes this clonotype medium-sized (0.01 to 0.1%). The rearrangement uses TRBV10-3 and TRBJ2-2, with D possibly being TRBD1 or TRBD2 (5 bases each). There are 14 residues in the CDR3. Trimming shortened V by 6 bases and J by 6 bases, and 14 bases separated the two germline ends. The germline gives CDR1 ENHRY, CDR2 SYGVKD. The CDR3 DNA reads as TGTGCCATCAGGGCAGGGAGTCCCGCCGGGGAGCTGTTTTTT. It translates to CAIRAGSPAGELFF.

This clonotype was observed a few times. A much larger clonotype is one base distant, so this may be a read error. The V call is TRBV4-1, the J call TRBJ2-2, with D possibly being TRBD2 (6 bases). Germline-derived CDR1 and CDR2 are MGHRA and YSYEKL. With 4 bases removed from V and 9 bases from J, the gap between germline ends came to 15 bases. This CDR3 spans 14 amino acids. The CDR3 DNA reads as TGCGCCAGCAGCCCCATCCGGGGGACCTGGGAGCTGTTTTTT. Encoded protein: CASSPIRGTWELFF.

This clonotype occurred many times. The rearrangement joins TRBV6-5 to TRBJ1-5; D remains ambiguous. The V end was cut by 9 bases, the J end by 6 bases, with 15 bases between. Germline values: CDR1 MNHEY, CDR2 SVGAGI. CDR3 length: 13 amino acids. The chain's CDR3 is CASARRESQPQHF. In DNA, the CDR3 is TGTGCCAGTGCGAGAAGGGAGAGTCAGCCCCAGCATTTT.

This chain joins TRBV20-1 and TRBJ2-5, with 11 bases identical to TRBD2. The V segment lost 6 bases and the J segment 2 bases; nucleotides outside the gene matches: 5. Germline V lookup: CDR1 DFQATT, CDR2 SNEGSKA (reference sequence). CDR3 length: 14 residues. The chain's CDR3 is CSATGLAEQETQYF. CDR3 in DNA: TGCAGTGCAACGGGACTAGCGGAGCAAGAGACCCAGTACTTC.

To note about this clonotype: A much larger clone differs from this one at a single base, so this may be a read error. The rearrangement links TRBV9 to TRBJ2-3; D unresolved. Germline-derived CDR1 and CDR2 are SGDLS and YYNGEE. Trimming took off 4 bases at V and 3 bases at J, with 9 bases between the two ends. There are 13 residues in the CDR3. The CDR3 DNA follows: TGTGCCAGCAGCACACGACTGACAGATACGCAGTATTTT. Its protein product is CASSTRLTDTQYF.

This clonotype appeared a few times. J is TRBJ1-6 and V is TRBV5-5; no clear D. This CDR3 region has 12 residues. V was cut by 4 bases and J by 13 bases, with 12 bases left in between. Germline CDR1 SGHKS, CDR2 YYEKEE (reference sequence). CDR3 coding DNA: TGTGCCAGCAGCCCTGCGTCGGGTCCCCTCCACTTT. Its translation: CASSPASGPLHF.

Turning to this clonotype: A much larger clone sits a single nucleotide away, making a read error possible. The chain carries TRBV4-1 and TRBJ2-2; D not resolved. CDR1 is MGHRA, CDR2 YSYEKL, per germline. CDR3 size: 17 residues. The CDR3 nucleotides read TGCGCCAGCAGCCAAGTATCGGAAGAGCTTAACACCTGGGAGCTGTTTTTT. This codes for CASSQVSEELNTWELFF.